The entry that follows covers one T cell receptor (beta chain) sequence. This specimen belongs to a study of cytomegalovirus exposure and HLA in healthy donors. CDR3 length: 15 amino acids. From germline, CDR1 is MNHEY and CDR2 SMNVEV (reference sequence). The V and J ends lost 6 bases and 7 bases respectively, with 21 bases between them. The primer mix had 60 Vbeta and 13 Jbeta primers. Here immunoSEQ multiplex PCR was the method, and the copy in TCRdb shows in-frame clones only, minus some. The sample consists of roughly 100,000 clones, 60% to 80% of them appearing once. The sequencing input was PBMCs. The receptor was isolated from a man aged 60 to 75 in good health and CMV-seropositive. The genes are TRBV27 and TRBJ1-2; maybe TRBD1 (6 bases). Here the CDR3 reads CASRGQPRGARGYTF. Here the CDR3 DNA reads TGTGCCAGCAGGGGCCAACCCCGGGGGGCGCGTGGCTACACCTTC.